This T cell receptor (beta chain) was sequenced during a study of regulatory T cells in long-lasting Graves disease. Arm-PCR of CDR3 regions and iRepertoire HTBI primers were used to build TCR beta libraries. TCRdb passed the multiplex PCR reads through MiXCR, listing each CDR3 protein once. The sample contains hundreds of thousands of distinct CDR3 sequences, roughly 20% of which appear only once. The time point is: persistent/refractory GD, antithyroid drugs over 5 years with positive TRAb. Construction of the TCR library relied on RNA isolated from PBMCs. This CDR3 has 11 amino acids. Germline CDR1 and CDR2: MNHNS and SASEGT. The V end lost 5 bases, the J end lost 7 bases, and 8 bases lay between the germline ends.

The TCR comes from a female donor with Graves disease. Specimen: peripheral blood mononuclear cells (PBMCs), collected when the disease was refractory, from a patient treated with antithyroid drugs. The V gene is TRBV6-1, the J gene TRBJ1-1, with unresolved D. CDR3 coding DNA: TGTGCCAGCAGTAGAGCCTATGAAGCTTTCTTT. This sequence encodes CASSRAYEAFF.